This T cell receptor beta chain was sequenced during a study of shared clonotypes between healthy human individuals. Study background: Two women and a few men aged 18 to 49 served as donors. Study-level results: Relative to their counterparts shared across all four donors, non-shared clonotypes exhibited diminished generation probabilities. Generally, estimated richness proved larger in naive subsets than it did in memory subsets. Blood alone was sampled, and tissue repertoires likely differ.

Produced via immunoSEQ multiplex PCR; TCRdb's table is partial and in-frame only. The sample shows roughly 2.1 million clones, more than 85% of them seen only once. The length of the CDR3 is 16 residues. CDR1 and CDR2 from the germline V gene are MNHNS and SASEGT. V lost 3 bases to trimming and J lost 3 bases; unmatched junction nucleotides: 7. As defined, naive CD8 cells were CD45RO-negative and positively selected for CCR7, with terminally differentiated effector memory CD45RA+ cells excluded. This clone has only a few counts. Its target is not known. The rearrangement joins TRBV6-1 to TRBJ2-7; TRBD2 matches at 11 bases. The TCR comes from a man aged 18 to 29 in good health. Some clones in this sample may be carry-over from other donors' samples. Sequenced sample: naive CD8+ T cells from PBMCs. DNA of the CDR3: TGTGCCAGCAGTGACAGACTAGCGGGACCACTCTACGAGCAGTACTTC. Protein product: CASSDRLAGPLYEQYF.